These 13 T cell receptor beta chains were sequenced from one sample in a study of graft-versus-host responses after intestinal transplantation. Only in-frame clones appear in the TCRdb table, and some are missing; sequencing was by immunoSEQ multiplex PCR. Of around 110,000 clones in the sample, around 92% were seen once. Their specific antigens are unknown. The specimen comprised unstimulated CD8+ T cells sorted from spleen or lymph node cells, sampled before transplant. All receptors derive from a human donor who was the organ donor for an intestinal transplant.

Here the CDR3 reads CASSLPLAGEYEQYF. CDR3 nucleotide sequence: TGTGCCAGCAGCTTACCTCTAGCGGGAGAGTACGAGCAGTACTTC. This chain links TRBV11-2 with TRBJ2-7; 10 bases map to TRBD2. The trim removed 2 bases at V and 4 bases at J, leaving 5 bases unmatched. The CDR3 sequence is 15 residues long. Germline V CDR1 and CDR2: SGHAT, FQNNGV.

This clone was seen only a few times. V usage is TRBV2 and J usage is TRBJ2-7; 8 nucleotides agree with TRBD1. The CDR3 covers 14 residues. Germline-derived CDR1 and CDR2 are SNHLY and FYNNEI. V lost 6 bases and J lost 5; bases outside the gene matches: 9. CDR3 amino acids: CASSSWTGLDEQYF. DNA of the CDR3: TGTGCCAGCAGCTCCTGGACAGGGTTGGACGAGCAGTACTTC.

The V call is TRBV7-9, the J call TRBJ2-3; 9 positions match TRBD2. The trim removed 2 bases at V and 4 bases at J, leaving 4 bases unmatched. The germline CDR1 and CDR2 sequences are SEHNR and FQNEAQ (reference sequence). The CDR3 has 15 amino acids. The CDR3 sequence is CASSLLAGAADTQYF. The CDR3 nucleotides read TGTGCCAGCAGCTTATTAGCGGGAGCGGCAGATACGCAGTATTTT.

This clone was seen a few times. The rearrangement links TRBV4-1 to TRBJ2-7, with 7 nucleotides matching TRBD2. Losses at the gene ends were 0 bases for V and 3 bases for J; bases not matched to a gene: 5. This CDR3 is built from 15 residues. Germline V lookup: CDR1 MGHRA, CDR2 YSYEKL. The CDR3 here is CASSQDPGLHYEQYF. For the CDR3, the DNA is TGCGCCAGCAGCCAAGATCCGGGACTACACTACGAGCAGTACTTC.

This sequence joins TRBV9 and TRBJ2-1; the match to TRBD2 covers 11 bases. Germline V CDR1 and CDR2: SGDLS, YYNGEE. V shed 5 bases, J shed 8 bases, and the junction held 12 bases outside the gene matches. The CDR3 length is 16 residues. CDR3 DNA: TGTGCCAGCAGTGCCCCGACTAGCGGGGTCCCGGATGAGCAGTTCTTC. Protein sequence: CASSAPTSGVPDEQFF.

The chain uses TRBV27 and TRBJ2-1; 11 nucleotides align to TRBD2. With V trimmed by 7 bases and J by 8 bases, 10 bases remained unmatched. The CDR3 has 15 amino acids. In germline, CDR1 is MNHEY, CDR2 SMNVEV (reference sequence). This CDR3 is CASTLGTSGGHEQFF. DNA of the CDR3: TGTGCCAGCACCCTAGGGACTAGCGGAGGCCATGAGCAGTTCTTC.

This sequence joins TRBV11-2 and TRBJ2-3; the D is unclear. Germline V lookup: CDR1 SGHAT, CDR2 FQNNGV. The CDR3 extends over 16 amino acids. The V end lost 1 base, the J end lost 2 bases, and 13 bases lay between the germline ends. CDR3 in amino acids: CASSLVFDTLTDTQYF. The DNA of the CDR3 is TGTGCCAGCAGCTTAGTTTTCGACACCCTCACAGATACGCAGTATTTT.

This chain links TRBV20-1 with TRBJ2-7, with TRBD2 as a possible D gene (5 bases). V lost 7 bases, J lost 2 bases, and 9 bases lay in between. This CDR3 is built from 11 residues. CDR1 is DFQATT, CDR2 SNEGSKA, per germline (reference sequence). DNA of the CDR3: TGCAGTGAAGAGGGAACCTACGAGCAGTACTTC. Translating it yields CSEEGTYEQYF.

As to this clone: The sample holds other DNA sequences that translate to the same CDR3. The genes are TRBV6-5 and TRBJ1-2, with 7 bases fitting TRBD1. The germline CDR1 and CDR2 sequences are MNHEY and SVGAGI. The CDR3 covers 14 residues. V lost 4 bases and J lost 4; bases outside the gene matches: 6. The DNA of the CDR3 is TGTGCCAGCAGTTCCGGGACAGCGGTCTATGGCTACACCTTC. This gives the protein CASSSGTAVYGYTF.

V and J are TRBV19 and TRBJ1-5; D uncertain. Germline V gene data show CDR1 as LNHDA and CDR2 as SQIVND (reference sequence). This CDR3 has 13 residues. Trimming shortened V by 6 bases and J by 3 bases, and 9 bases separated the two germline ends. In DNA, the CDR3 is TGTGCCAGTAGAACATCTTACAATCAGCCCCAGCATTTT. Its translation is CASRTSYNQPQHF.

J is TRBJ1-4 and V is TRBV26. TRBV26 is a listed pseudogene. The CDR3 length is 14 residues. The DNA for the CDR3 is TGTGCCAGCAGTCTCTCTCCGGAGAGTGAAAAACTGTTTTTT. Amino acid sequence: CASSLSPESEKLFF.

This clone was counted only a few times. The rearrangement joins TRBV6-5 to TRBJ1-1; tentative D call: TRBD1 (5 bases). Germline lookup yields CDR1 MNHEY and CDR2 SVGAGI. The CDR3 spans 15 residues. Trimming left V 2 bases short and J 3 bases short, with 13 bases between. The CDR3 DNA is TGTGCCAGCAGTTACGACGCAGCCAGGGACACTGAAGCTTTCTTT. It codes for CASSYDAARDTEAFF.

The genes are TRBV7-9 and TRBJ2-1; D is ambiguous. CDR1 is SEHNR, CDR2 FQNEAQ, per germline (reference sequence). The CDR3 is made up of 17 amino acids. The germline V and J ends were trimmed by 5 bases and 6 bases, with 23 bases remaining between them. The CDR3 is CASSHNARIRDANEQFF. The CDR3 DNA is TGTGCCAGCAGCCATAACGCCAGGATAAGGGATGCCAATGAGCAGTTCTTC.